One and the same sample provided the 14 T cell receptor beta chains below, sequenced in a study of blood T cells in healthy people across ages. Combining a sample-barcoded 5' primer with a J-beta primer mix, a second PCR ran for roughly 7 to 11 cycles. One entry per CDR3 protein, called by TCRdb with MiXCR from the 5' RACE reads. The sample has 800,000 or so distinct CDR3 sequences; about 46% are singletons. The material sequenced was blood. All receptors derive from a man of 80 years or more in good health.

This clonotype was recorded many times. The V gene is TRBV11-3, the J gene TRBJ2-5; D remains ambiguous. Germline assignment: CDR1 SGHNT and CDR2 YENEEA. The CDR3 has 11 residues. V was trimmed by 4 bases and J by 13 bases, leaving 13 bases between them. The DNA for the CDR3 is TGTGCCAGCAGCTCCGTTCATAGTCTGTACTTC. Translating it yields CASSSVHSLYF.

The V and J genes are TRBV7-9 and TRBJ1-2; D gene uncertain. V was cut by 1 base and J by 4 bases, with 16 bases left in between. CDR1 and CDR2 from the germline V gene are SEHNR and FQNEAQ (reference sequence). This CDR3 contains 16 residues. In DNA form, the CDR3 reads TGTGCCAGCAGCTTAGGGCGGAGTAGAACTTCCTATGGCTACACCTTC. Its translation: CASSLGRSRTSYGYTF.

V gene TRBV30 combines with J gene TRBJ1-4; no firm D call. Trimming removed 1 base from V and 4 bases from J, with 16 bases in between. This CDR3 region has 16 residues. CDR1 and CDR2 from the germline V gene are GTSNPN and SVGIG (reference sequence). The CDR3 spells CAWSGANLGLNEKLFF. CDR3 bases: TGTGCCTGGAGTGGGGCAAATCTCGGTCTTAATGAAAAACTGTTTTTT.

This clonotype was found a few times. The CDR3 DNA follows: TGTGCCAGCAGCGGCCGGGACAGCCCGGGCAATGAGCAGTTCTTC. Translated, it gives CASSGRDSPGNEQFF. The rearrangement joins TRBV3-1 to TRBJ2-1; 7 bases map to TRBD1. Trimming removed 5 bases from V and 6 bases from J; junction bases left unmatched: 10. Germline CDR1 reads LGHDT; CDR2 reads YNNKEL (reference sequence). The CDR3 has 15 residues.

This clonotype has only a few counts. J is TRBJ1-5 and V is TRBV28; D gene unclear. The ends were cut back, 6 bases at V and 3 bases at J, with 6 bases in the middle. The germline CDR1 and CDR2 sequences are MDHEN and SYDVKM. CDR3 length equals 12 residues. The CDR3 nucleotides are TGTGCCAGCAGACCAGTCAATCAGCCCCAGCATTTT. Its protein product is CASRPVNQPQHF. Full variable domain (outside the CDR3, taken from reference TRBV28 and TRBJ1-5): DVKVTQSSRYLVKRTGEKVFLECVQDMDHENMFWYRQDPGLGLRLIYFSYDVKMKEKGDIPEGYSVSREKKERFSLILESASTNQTSMYLCASRPVNQPQHFGDGTRLSIL.

This clonotype was counted a few times. The chain is built from TRBV20-1 and TRBJ1-4; D not resolved. The CDR3 has 13 amino acids. V lost 2 bases and J lost 7, with 11 bases in between. From germline, CDR1 is DFQATT and CDR2 SNEGSKA (reference sequence). The CDR3 loop is CSARRVGSEKLFF. The CDR3 bases are TGCAGTGCTAGAAGAGTGGGGAGTGAAAAACTGTTTTTT.

The rearrangement uses TRBV27 and TRBJ1-6; 7 nucleotides agree with TRBD1. The germline CDR1 and CDR2 sequences are MNHEY and SMNVEV (reference sequence). There are 16 residues in the CDR3. J was trimmed by 4 bases and V by 6 bases; bases with no gene match: 9. The CDR3 DNA reads TGTGCCAGCAGGAGCCGGGGGGGACAGTATAATTCACCCCTCCACTTT. Translating it yields CASRSRGGQYNSPLHF.

The chain uses TRBV11-2 and TRBJ2-2, with 7 positions matching TRBD2. The germline CDR1 and CDR2 sequences are SGHAT and FQNNGV. CDR3 length equals 17 residues. The ends lost 5 bases at V and 4 bases at J; junction bases unmatched: 13. CDR3 region: CASSITSAPTPTGELFF. The CDR3 DNA follows: TGTGCCAGCAGCATAACTAGCGCCCCGACCCCCACCGGGGAGCTGTTTTTT.

This chain links TRBV7-7 with TRBJ1-6, with no clear D. The germline V gene encodes CDR1 SSHAT and CDR2 FNYEAQ (reference sequence). The V end lost 4 bases, the J end lost 8 bases, and 9 bases lay between the germline ends. CDR3 length: 13 amino acids. The CDR3 DNA follows: TGTGCCAGCAGCTACAACAGAGATTCACCCCTCCACTTT. This encodes CASSYNRDSPLHF.

V and J are TRBV15 and TRBJ2-4, with D maybe TRBD1 (7 bases). This CDR3 contains 12 residues. The germline gives CDR1 LNHNV, CDR2 YYDKDF (reference sequence). The V end was cut by 4 bases, the J end by 14 bases, with 15 bases between. The CDR3 loop is CATSMRDRRKYF. The CDR3 bases are TGTGCCACCAGCATGCGGGACAGACGGAAGTACTTC.

This clonotype appeared a few times. The CDR3 is CASSPDIGQGQETQYF. In DNA, the CDR3 is TGTGCCAGCAGTCCGGATATTGGGCAGGGGCAAGAGACCCAGTACTTC. V and J are TRBV28 and TRBJ2-5; D might be TRBD1 (6 bases). The germline V and J ends were trimmed by 5 bases and 2 bases, with 18 bases remaining between them. The CDR3 is 16 amino acids. Germline V gives CDR1 MDHEN, CDR2 SYDVKM.

This clonotype was detected only a few times. The CDR3 loop reads CASRSVIEAFF. In DNA, the CDR3 is TGTGCCAGCCGGTCAGTCATTGAAGCTTTCTTT. V gene TRBV2 combines with J gene TRBJ1-1; no clear D. CDR1 is SNHLY, CDR2 FYNNEI, per germline. The CDR3 has 11 amino acids. Trimming removed 8 bases at V and 7 bases at J, with 11 bases between.

CDR3 sequence reads: CASSHAGETQYF. CDR3 nucleotide sequence: TGTGCCAGCAGCCATGCGGGAGAGACCCAGTACTTC. V gene TRBV3-1 combines with J gene TRBJ2-5; possible D gene TRBD2, 5 bases. This CDR3 spans 12 amino acids. V lost 3 bases and J 4 bases, leaving 6 bases between the germline ends. From germline, CDR1 is LGHDT and CDR2 YNNKEL (reference sequence).

This clonotype turned up a few times. This sequence joins TRBV3-1 and TRBJ2-3, with 7 bases fitting TRBD2. After removal of 4 bases from V and 5 bases from J, the junction contained 12 bases not matched to a gene. The CDR3 totals 16 residues. CDR1 LGHDT and CDR2 YNNKEL come from the germline V gene (reference sequence). As DNA, the CDR3 is TGTGCCAGCAGCCTGCTCCCTACTAGCGCTGGAGATACGCAGTATTTT. This codes for CASSLLPTSAGDTQYF.